This entry describes one T cell receptor beta chain. Its target is not known. Measured with immunoSEQ multiplex PCR; TCRdb has only the in-frame clones, and not every one. The table has 200,000 to 250,000 clones, around nine tenths seen once. The data were obtained in a study of cytomegalovirus exposure and HLA in healthy donors. The study's findings and limits: Most TCR sequences proved rare, with some public TCRs found in many donors.

Germline CDR1 MNHEY, CDR2 SMNVEV (reference sequence). The V and J ends lost 2 bases and 3 bases respectively, with 17 bases between them. This CDR3 is 16 amino acids long. This receptor was obtained from a woman aged 18-29 years in good health and CMV-seronegative. The source material was PBMCs. The rearrangement joins TRBV27 to TRBJ2-7; D is unresolved. The CDR3 loop reads CASSLRGGGRSYEQYF. The CDR3 region has the DNA TGTGCCAGCAGTTTAAGAGGCGGTGGAAGAAGCTACGAGCAGTACTTC.